This T cell receptor beta chain came from a study of metastatic and nonmetastatic thyroid tumors. No patient had received any treatment before thyroid surgery. TCRdb reprocessed the PCR reads via MiXCR. Of 10,000 to 15,000 clones detected, approximately 27% appear once; the ten largest clones hold roughly 20%. Sequenced: tumor tissue. The sequence was obtained from a female donor with papillary thyroid cancer or a benign thyroid nodule (not recorded which). Some clones in this sample may be carry-over from other donors' samples.

CDR3 sequence reads: CASSLDQGCRHNSPLHF. The CDR3 nucleotides read TGTGCCAGCAGCTTAGATCAGGGGTGCAGGCATAATTCACCCCTCCACTTT. The V gene is TRBV11-2, the J gene TRBJ1-6, with D tentatively TRBD1 (6 bases). The CDR3 covers 17 residues. The V and J ends lost 0 bases and 5 bases respectively, with 14 bases between them. CDR1 and CDR2 (germline): SGHAT, FQNNGV.